This T cell receptor beta chain was documented in a study of T cell repertoires in cytomegalovirus infection (dated by TCRdb to the late 2010s). General notes on the study: Donor HLA type was relevant to the analysis, as public TCR beta signatures indicated carriage of CMV infection together with the matching HLA type. On the study overall, not on this receptor specifically: The ex vivo response was dominated by HLA-C-restricted CMV-specific TCR beta clonotypes, which also provided the single most frequent clonotype in two of eight donors. In both this cohort and an independent roughly 360-donor cohort, the cumulative frequency of public TCR beta family members distinguished carriers of CMV infection plus the relevant HLA type.

The data were produced on an Illumina HiSeq 1500. The raw public data were reprocessed by TCRdb itself: fastp quality trimming at Q25, MiXCR clonotype calling, in-frame beta chains only. Every CDR3 protein is listed once, alongside the most common genes and DNA of its rows. A total of 310,000 or so distinct CDR3 sequences appear in this sample, roughly a quarter of them only once. In total, the top ten clones hold 14% of the sample. According to the germline V gene, CDR1 reads MRHNA and CDR2 reads SNTAGT. The CDR3 contains 16 residues, cysteine and phenylalanine counted. Only the CDR3 part of the read is kept: 48 bases, read in frame from the first base. The junction carries 15 bases between V and J, which are trimmed by 7 bases and 0 bases respectively. A word on this clonotype: The antigen this receptor binds is unknown. Base qualities are missing; no much larger clone stands one base away.

Sequencing was done on a sample of PBMCs. The receptor was isolated from a human donor in good health (CMV status not recorded). Some clones in this sample may be carry-over from other donors' samples. The V and J genes are TRBV6-4 and TRBJ2-2, and the D gene may be TRBD1, 5 bases matching. The bases are TGTGCCAGCACCCACATGAGACAGCCGAACACCGGGGAGCTGTTTTTT. Translated, this gives CASTHMRQPNTGELFF.